This T cell receptor beta chain was documented in a study of T cell responses to AZD1222 COVID-19 vaccine (dated by TCRdb to about 2021). Describing the broader study: AZD1222 recipients given second doses at about 4 weeks or at about 12 weeks were pooled, since spike-specific TCR depth and breadth were not found to differ between the two schedules. A total of 233 trial participants underwent TCR sequencing, of whom about 200 had received two doses of AZD1222 and some 25 had received two doses of the MenACWY control vaccine. Trial participants were enrolled by age into 18-55, 56-69 and 70-plus year subgroups, with roughly 160, 29 and 62 TCR-sequenced participants respectively.

The CDR3 regions of human TCRbeta chains were analyzed by immunosequencing. The authors processed their data as follows. Repertoire TCRs were checked for matches against a reference library of SARS-CoV-2-specific TCRs that had been generated using the MIRA antigen-specificity platform. Breadth was defined as the fraction of unique TCRs that were SARS-CoV-2-associated. Depth was defined as the fraction of total T cells that were SARS-CoV-2-associated. Using the MIRA data, every spike-specific TCR was mapped to the spike region that the TCR reacted to and assigned to either a CD4 or a CD8 class. Log10-transformed breadth and depth values were compared by one-way ANOVA with Sidak's multiple comparisons tests. TCRdb limited this immuneACCESS table to in-frame rearrangements with V and J called. A share of clones is missing; checked studies link under half to unresolved V genes, and the rest is unexplained. D and trimming were read from the DNA, whereas the V and J calls and clone size are those reported in that table. This sample is represented by under 150,000 clones; over 85% of them were singletons. Of the sample, approximately 4.8% falls within the top ten clones.

The CDR3 runs 13 residues from the cysteine to the phenylalanine. Only the CDR3 DNA stays, 39 bases, in frame from base 1. The junction carries 10 bases between V and J, which are trimmed by 3 bases and 5 bases respectively. CDR1 and CDR2 are read off the germline V gene as MNHNS and SASEGT. Interpreted using the paper, the time point label stands for: baseline before first vaccination. Samples from vaccinated people were obtained from the UK trials COV001 and COV002, which included a single-blind randomized controlled phase 2/3 trial of AZD1222 (ChAdOx1 nCoV-19) in healthy adults. Trial participant PBMC samples were collected at day 0 and day 28 after the second dose for TCRbeta chain sequencing. In the case of this clone: Its antigen specificity is not known. Per-base qualities were not stored, and no clone one base away is much larger.

What the work shows at the level of the full study, not this receptor alone: No day 14 peak-response samples were available, so repertoires were characterized only after the peak T cell response. Vaccine-associated CD4 TCRs spanned the whole spike protein, with dominant responses in regions 160-218 and 743-854. The 56-69-year group was small, and its depth increase did not reach significance, likely because of low power. Epitopes outside the regions mutated in the B.1.351 and B.1.1.7 variants were reportedly recognized by nearly half of the unique spike-specific TCRs. Participants were mostly white British and included more females than males, and it was suggested by the authors that clonal diversity may have been underestimated. Only a handful of AZD1222 recipients were SARS-CoV-2 seropositive at baseline, limiting conclusions about previously exposed vaccinees. After two AZD1222 doses, spike-specific TCR breadth and depth were significantly higher than at day 0 and than in MenACWY recipients.

The rearrangement joined TRBV6-1 to TRBJ1-2, with the D segment identity uncertain. The source is an adult in good health. Sequences were derived from peripheral blood, sampled on day 0 of AZD1222 vaccination. The CDR3 loop reads CASSEMRFYGYTF. The bases read TGTGCCAGCAGTGAGATGAGGTTTTATGGCTACACCTTC.